These 29 T cell receptor beta chains came from one sample sequenced in a study of post-analysis software for immune sequencing data. The antigens for these receptors are not known. Findings and limits, study-wide: Roughly 5 TRBV segments, TRBV5-6, TRBV5-1 and TRBV20-1 among them, were found more frequent in patients than controls.

Unique molecular identifiers had been added to the TCR beta cDNA libraries. From the PCR reads, TCRdb called clonotypes with MiXCR, one entry per CDR3 protein. The data contain some 700,000 distinct CDR3 sequences, 55% to 70% of them seen just once; the ten biggest clones take up approximately 11%. Sequenced input: blood. The receptors come from a girl under 10 years old with multiple sclerosis.

This chain connects TRBV18 to TRBJ2-1; D gene unclear. From germline, CDR1 is KGHSH and CDR2 LQKENI. V was cut by 0 bases and J by 4 bases, with 7 bases left in between. The CDR3 runs 14 residues. In DNA, the CDR3 is TGTGCCAGCTCACCACCCTCCAGGTACAATGAGCAGTTCTTC. Encoded protein: CASSPPSRYNEQFF. The full variable domain, completed using reference TRBV18 and TRBJ2-1, is NAGVMQNPRHLVRRRGQEARLRCSPMKGHSHVYWYRQLPEEGLKFMVYLQKENIIDESGMPKERFSAEFPKEGPSILRIQQVVRGDSAAYFCASSPPSRYNEQFFGPGTRLTVL.

The rearrangement uses TRBV20-1 and TRBJ2-7, with D uncertain. The V gene lost 2 bases and the J gene lost 0 bases, with 11 bases spanning the gap. The V gene's germline CDR1 is DFQATT and CDR2 SNEGSKA (reference sequence). The CDR3 is 14 amino acids. CDR3 bases: TGCAGTGCTAGACCCGTAGGGAACTCCTACGAGCAGTACTTC. This codes for CSARPVGNSYEQYF.

Only a few counts were recorded for this clonotype. The chain employs TRBV28 and TRBJ2-1, with 7 nucleotides matching TRBD1. CDR1 is MDHEN and CDR2 is SYDVKM in the germline V gene. The J segment lost 0 bases and the V segment lost 7 bases, leaving 6 bases of the junction unmatched. The CDR3 contains 15 residues. The CDR3 spells CASTLGTASYNEQFF. In nucleotides, the CDR3 is TGTGCCAGCACTCTCGGGACAGCCTCCTACAATGAGCAGTTCTTC.

This clonotype was detected a few times. The V and J genes are TRBV12-3 or TRBV12-4 and TRBJ2-1, with TRBD2 matching over 11 bases. There are 13 residues in the CDR3. Losses at the gene ends were 5 bases for V and 10 bases for J; bases not matched to a gene: 4. The CDR3 loop is CASSAGLAEEQFF. The CDR3 nucleotides are TGTGCCAGCAGTGCGGGACTAGCGGAGGAGCAGTTCTTC.

This clonotype was counted a few times. The chain recombines TRBV7-2 with TRBJ2-3, with TRBD2 matching 7 bases. V gave up 4 bases and J gave up 2 bases; unmatched junction bases: 12. The CDR3 runs 17 residues. CDR1 and CDR2 from the germline V gene are SGHTA and FQGNSA. The CDR3 loop reads CASSSIGSGAHTDTQYF. The CDR3 DNA sequence: TGTGCCAGCAGCTCCATAGGGAGCGGGGCCCACACAGATACGCAGTATTTT.

This clonotype has just a few counts. The chain couples TRBV7-2 to TRBJ2-3, with D possibly TRBD2 on 5 matching bases. Germline CDR1 is SGHTA and CDR2 is FQGNSA. V was clipped by 4 bases and J by 0 bases, with 20 bases between them. This CDR3 comprises 18 residues. CDR3 DNA sequence: TGTGCCAGCAGCTCTCGGGGTCTTCCTTTAACTAGCACAGATACGCAGTATTTT. Translating gives CASSSRGLPLTSTDTQYF.

This clonotype came up a few times. The chain joins TRBV5-1 to TRBJ2-3, with 8 bases aligning to TRBD1. V lost 4 bases and J lost 3; bases outside the gene matches: 4. Germline V gives CDR1 SGHRS, CDR2 YFSETQ. The CDR3 runs 14 residues. The CDR3 coding sequence is TGCGCCAGCAGCCGGGACAGGACTACAGATACGCAGTATTTT. Its protein is CASSRDRTTDTQYF.

In its sample, this clonotype was seen a few times. V usage is TRBV29-1 and J usage is TRBJ2-5; TRBD2 matches 8 bases. The CDR3 runs to 13 residues. CDR1 and CDR2 from the germline V gene are SQVTM and ANQGSEA. V shed 6 bases and J 2 bases; nucleotides not matched to a gene: 5. CDR3 nucleotide sequence: TGCAGCGTCGGGGGGGACGCTCAAGAGACCCAGTACTTC. Translating it yields CSVGGDAQETQYF. Full variable domain (rest looked up from reference TRBV29-1 and TRBJ2-5): SAVISQKPSRDICQRGTSLTIQCQVDSQVTMMFWYRQQPGQSLTLIATANQGSEATYESGFVIDKFPISRPNLTFSTLTVSNMSPEDSSIYLCSVGGDAQETQYFGPGTRLLVL.

V and J are TRBV20-1 and TRBJ2-4; D is perhaps TRBD1 or TRBD2 (5 bases each). V shed 1 base and J shed 9 bases, with 13 bases lying between them. The V gene's germline CDR1 is DFQATT and CDR2 SNEGSKA (reference sequence). The CDR3 consists of 13 residues. CDR3 amino acids: CSARVGAGTIQYF. The CDR3 coding sequence is TGCAGTGCTAGAGTTGGGGCAGGGACCATTCAGTACTTC.

This clonotype was counted a few times. This rearrangement joins TRBV6-2 or TRBV6-3 to TRBJ1-2, with TRBD1 matching 7 bases. Looked up from germline, CDR1 is MNHEY and CDR2 is SVGEGT. J gave up 3 bases and V 2 bases, and 3 bases lay outside the gene matches. The CDR3 has 14 residues. The CDR3 loop reads CASSYEGQYYGYTF. The CDR3 nucleotides read TGTGCCAGCAGTTACGAGGGACAGTACTATGGCTACACCTTC.

As concerns this clonotype: Relative to the germline gene, one junction end is altered; a read error may explain this. CDR3 loop: CGVDDYNEQFF. CDR3 in DNA: TGCGGCGTTGATGATTACAATGAGCAGTTCTTC. The V call is TRBV29-1, the J call TRBJ2-1; no definite D call. The CDR3 contains 11 residues. The germline V gene encodes CDR1 SQVTM and CDR2 ANQGSEA.

The chain combines TRBV27 with TRBJ2-5; 9 nucleotides align to TRBD1. Matching the DNA end better, TRBJ2-7 makes the J call doubtful. There are 13 residues in the CDR3. Germline V CDR1 and CDR2: MNHEY, SMNVEV (reference sequence). CDR3 sequence: CASGTGISYEQYF. CDR3 DNA sequence: TGTGCCAGCGGGACAGGGATTTCCTACGAGCAGTACTTC.

The V and J genes are TRBV6-2 or TRBV6-3 and TRBJ2-5, with 10 positions matching TRBD1. J gave up 3 bases and V 7 bases, and 5 bases lay outside the gene matches. This CDR3 is 14 amino acids long. Looked up from germline, CDR1 is MNHEY and CDR2 is SVGEGT. This chain's CDR3 is CASNDRGREETQYF. CDR3 in DNA: TGTGCCAGCAATGACAGGGGGCGCGAAGAGACCCAGTACTTC.

The rearrangement uses TRBV28 and TRBJ1-1; TRBD1 might be the D (6 bases). The CDR3 sequence is 14 residues long. Germline V gene lookup returns CDR1 MDHEN and CDR2 SYDVKM. V was trimmed by 5 bases and J by 8 bases, leaving 18 bases between them. CDR3 coding DNA: TGTGCCAGCAGTCCTACCAGACAGGCCCCAGAAGCTTTCTTT. It is translated as CASSPTRQAPEAFF.

The rearrangement links TRBV25-1 to TRBJ2-7, with a weak D call TRBD1 (5 bases). V was shortened by 3 bases and J by 7 bases, with 13 bases between the two germline ends. The CDR3 runs 13 residues. The germline gives CDR1 MGHDK, CDR2 SYGVNS. The CDR3 loop reads CASSDGARGEQYF. The CDR3 DNA is TGTGCCAGCAGTGATGGGGCCAGAGGTGAGCAGTACTTC.

Only a few counts were recorded for this clonotype. The chain employs TRBV7-2 and TRBJ2-1; 9 bases map to TRBD1. This CDR3 has 16 amino acids. Trimming removed 4 bases from V and 5 bases from J; junction bases left unmatched: 9. The germline gives CDR1 SGHTA, CDR2 FQGNSA. The CDR3 spells CASSSTTGGRNNEQFF. The CDR3, as DNA: TGTGCCAGCAGCTCCACAACAGGGGGCAGAAACAATGAGCAGTTCTTC.

The genes are TRBV7-2 and TRBJ2-5, with D hard to call. The CDR3 runs to 14 residues. V was cut by 4 bases and J by 1 base, with 10 bases left in between. Germline V gene sequence: CDR1 SGHTA, CDR2 FQGNSA. CDR3 nucleotides: TGTGCCAGCAGCTCAAGCCGGATCCAAGAGACCCAGTACTTC. Translation gives CASSSSRIQETQYF.

This rearrangement joins TRBV28 to TRBJ1-3; the D is unclear. The CDR3 has 16 amino acids. V lost 5 bases, J lost 0 bases, and 14 bases lay in between. Germline lookup yields CDR1 MDHEN and CDR2 SYDVKM. CDR3 DNA sequence: TGTGCCAGCAGTGTCGGAGGGTCCCTCTCTGGAAACACCATATATTTT. It is translated as CASSVGGSLSGNTIYF.

The rearrangement joins TRBV12-3 or TRBV12-4 to TRBJ2-7; 10 bases agree with TRBD2. This CDR3 region has 14 residues. After removal of 5 bases from V and 3 bases from J, the junction contained 4 bases not matched to a gene. For the CDR3, the DNA is TGTGCCAGCAGTCCCAGCGGGAGGGGCTACGAGCAGTACTTC. Its protein product is CASSPSGRGYEQYF.

V and J are TRBV6-2 or TRBV6-3 and TRBJ2-6; no clear D. Trimming removed 10 bases from V and 5 bases from J, with 9 bases in between. This CDR3 has 12 amino acids. Looked up from germline, CDR1 is MNHEY and CDR2 is SVGEGT. CDR3 in amino acids: CATSYRANVLTF. The CDR3 nucleotides read TGTGCCACCTCTTACAGGGCCAACGTCCTGACTTTC.

This clonotype was detected only a few times. The chain carries TRBV6-1 and TRBJ2-1; no clear D. Trimming left V 0 bases short and J 9 bases short, with 9 bases between. CDR1 is MNHNS, CDR2 SASEGT, per germline. The CDR3 has 13 amino acids. This chain's CDR3 is CASSEAGGGEQFF. The CDR3 bases are TGTGCCAGCAGTGAAGCGGGTGGTGGTGAGCAGTTCTTC.

This clonotype appeared a single time. This chain uses TRBV5-1 with TRBJ2-4; a possible D gene is TRBD2 (7 bases). This CDR3 region has 14 residues. Germline V gene data show CDR1 as SGHRS and CDR2 as YFSETQ. V lost 4 bases and J 13 bases, leaving 21 bases between the germline ends. The CDR3 loop reads CASSATTGGDEQYF. CDR3 nucleotides: TGCGCCAGCAGCGCCACAACGGGGGGCGATGAGCAGTACTTC.

This rearrangement joins TRBV20-1 to TRBJ2-3, with a possible D match to TRBD1 (6 bases). In germline, CDR1 is DFQATT, CDR2 SNEGSKA (reference sequence). This CDR3 is 15 amino acids long. V was clipped by 3 bases and J by 1 base, with 14 bases between them. The CDR3 sequence is CSASGTYRGTDTQYF. The DNA for the CDR3 is TGCAGTGCTAGTGGGACGTACAGGGGCACAGATACGCAGTATTTT.

The chain's CDR3 is CASSTGTGGAQYF. CDR3 bases: TGCGCCAGCAGTACCGGGACAGGGGGAGCCCAGTACTTC. This chain links TRBV10-1 with TRBJ2-7; 11 bases are shared with TRBD1. CDR1 and CDR2 (germline): WNHNN, SYGVQD (reference sequence). This CDR3 has 13 amino acids. J was trimmed by 10 bases and V by 5 bases; bases with no gene match: 7.

This clonotype has just a few counts. The V call is TRBV9, the J call TRBJ2-3, with D unresolved. The V gene's germline CDR1 is SGDLS and CDR2 YYNGEE. V lost 5 bases and J lost 1, with 17 bases in between. CDR3 length: 16 amino acids. In nucleotides, the CDR3 is TGTGCCAGCAGGCGCCTCCCGACGGACGGCACAGATACGCAGTATTTT. Translated, it gives CASRRLPTDGTDTQYF.

The V and J genes are TRBV12-3 or TRBV12-4 and TRBJ2-3; 13 positions match TRBD2. CDR3 length: 17 amino acids. V lost 6 bases and J lost 1; bases outside the gene matches: 7. CDR3 sequence reads: CASSPGTSGVGTDTQYF. The CDR3 DNA reads TGTGCCAGCAGCCCCGGGACTAGCGGGGTCGGCACAGATACGCAGTATTTT.

The chain couples TRBV10-3 to TRBJ1-5, with TRBD1 matching 9 bases. Trimming at V came to 4 bases and at J to 5 bases, leaving 18 bases not matched to a gene. The germline V gene encodes CDR1 ENHRY and CDR2 SYGVKD. The CDR3 covers 19 residues. The CDR3 sequence: CAISASHQTGGNYDQPQHF. The CDR3 DNA follows: TGTGCCATCAGTGCGTCTCATCAAACAGGGGGCAATTACGATCAGCCCCAGCATTTT.

V is TRBV7-2 and J is TRBJ2-1, with D perhaps TRBD1 (5 bases). Trimming stripped 6 bases from V and 7 bases from J, with 7 bases between. The CDR3 totals 11 residues. CDR1 SGHTA and CDR2 FQGNSA come from the germline V gene. The CDR3 protein is CASRTENEQFF. In DNA, the CDR3 is TGTGCCAGCAGGACAGAGAATGAGCAGTTCTTC.

V and J are TRBV2 and TRBJ2-1, with 8 bases identical to TRBD1. Germline loops: CDR1 SNHLY, CDR2 FYNNEI. The J segment lost 10 bases and the V segment lost 7 bases, leaving 12 bases of the junction unmatched. The CDR3 has 14 residues. This chain's CDR3 is CASNQWQGAVEQFF. The CDR3 bases are TGTGCCAGCAATCAGTGGCAGGGGGCTGTGGAGCAGTTCTTC.